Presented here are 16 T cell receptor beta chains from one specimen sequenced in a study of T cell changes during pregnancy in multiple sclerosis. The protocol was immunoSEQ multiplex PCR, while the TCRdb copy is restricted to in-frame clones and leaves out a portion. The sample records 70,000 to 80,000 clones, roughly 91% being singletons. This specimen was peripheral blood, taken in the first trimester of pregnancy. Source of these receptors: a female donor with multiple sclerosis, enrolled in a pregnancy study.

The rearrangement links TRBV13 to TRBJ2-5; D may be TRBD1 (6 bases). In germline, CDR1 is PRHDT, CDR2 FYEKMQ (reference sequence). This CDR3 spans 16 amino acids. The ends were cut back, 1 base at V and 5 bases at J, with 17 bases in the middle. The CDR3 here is CASSLVLGRGRETQYF. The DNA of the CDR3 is TGTGCCAGCAGCTTAGTCCTCGGCAGGGGCAGGGAGACCCAGTACTTC.

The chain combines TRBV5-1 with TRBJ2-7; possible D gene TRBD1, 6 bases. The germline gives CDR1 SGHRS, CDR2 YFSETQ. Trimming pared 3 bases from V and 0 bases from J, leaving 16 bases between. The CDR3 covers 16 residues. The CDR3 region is CASSSPGDMSSYEQYF. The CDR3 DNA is TGCGCCAGCAGCTCCCCAGGGGACATGAGCTCCTACGAGCAGTACTTC.

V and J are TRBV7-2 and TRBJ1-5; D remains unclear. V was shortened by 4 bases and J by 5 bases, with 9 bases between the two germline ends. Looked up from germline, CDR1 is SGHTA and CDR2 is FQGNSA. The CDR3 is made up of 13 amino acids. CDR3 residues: CASSYLVDQPQHF. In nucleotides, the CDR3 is TGTGCCAGCAGCTATTTAGTGGATCAGCCCCAGCATTTT.

CDR3 bases: TGTGCCAGCAGCTCTCAACAGGGGATCGGCACTGAAGCTTTCTTT. Encoded protein: CASSSQQGIGTEAFF. The J gene is TRBJ1-1, the V gene TRBV7-8, with 7 bases that match TRBD1. Trimming took 4 bases from V and 4 from J; bases not matched to a gene: 9. The CDR3 is 15 residues long. Germline CDR1 SGHVS, CDR2 FQNEAQ.

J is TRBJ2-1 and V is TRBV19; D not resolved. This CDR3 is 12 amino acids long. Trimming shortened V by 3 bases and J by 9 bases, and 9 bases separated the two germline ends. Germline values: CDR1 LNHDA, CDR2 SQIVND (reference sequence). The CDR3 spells CASSIGTGEQFF. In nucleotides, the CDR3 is TGTGCCAGTAGTATCGGAACGGGTGAGCAGTTCTTC. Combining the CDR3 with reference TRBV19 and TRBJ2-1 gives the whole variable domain DGGITQSPKYLFRKEGQNVTLSCEQNLNHDAMYWYRQDPGQGLRLIYYSQIVNDFQKGDIAEGYSVSREKKESFPLTVTSAQKNPTAFYLCASSIGTGEQFFGPGTRLTVL.

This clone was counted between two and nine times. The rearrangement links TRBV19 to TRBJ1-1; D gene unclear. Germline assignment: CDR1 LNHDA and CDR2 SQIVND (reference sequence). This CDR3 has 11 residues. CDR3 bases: TGTGCTACGTCTCGGGTTTTTGAAGCTTTCTTT. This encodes CATSRVFEAFF. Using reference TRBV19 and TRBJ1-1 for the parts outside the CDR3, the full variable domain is DGGITQSPKYLFRKEGQNVTLSCEQNLNHDAMYWYRQDPGQGLRLIYYSQIVNDFQKGDIAEGYSVSREKKESFPLTVTSAQKNPTAFYLCATSRVFEAFFGQGTRLTVV.

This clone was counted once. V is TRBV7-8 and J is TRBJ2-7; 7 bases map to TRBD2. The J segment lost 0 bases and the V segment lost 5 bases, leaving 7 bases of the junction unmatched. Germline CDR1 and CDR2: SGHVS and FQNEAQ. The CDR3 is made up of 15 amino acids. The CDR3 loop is CASSLTSDGSYEQYF. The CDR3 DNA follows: TGTGCCAGCAGCCTCACTAGCGATGGCTCCTACGAGCAGTACTTC. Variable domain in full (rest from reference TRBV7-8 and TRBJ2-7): GAGVSQSPRYKVAKRGQDVALRCDPISGHVSLFWYQQALGQGPEFLTYFQNEAQLDKSGLPSDRFFAERPEGSVSTLKIQRTQQEDSAVYLCASSLTSDGSYEQYFGPGTRLTVT.

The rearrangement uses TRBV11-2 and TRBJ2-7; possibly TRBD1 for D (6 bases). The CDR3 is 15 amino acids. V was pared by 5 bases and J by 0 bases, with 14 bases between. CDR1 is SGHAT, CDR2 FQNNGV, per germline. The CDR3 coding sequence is TGTGCCAGCAGCAAACAGGGCACTCGCTCCTACGAGCAGTACTTC. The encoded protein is CASSKQGTRSYEQYF.

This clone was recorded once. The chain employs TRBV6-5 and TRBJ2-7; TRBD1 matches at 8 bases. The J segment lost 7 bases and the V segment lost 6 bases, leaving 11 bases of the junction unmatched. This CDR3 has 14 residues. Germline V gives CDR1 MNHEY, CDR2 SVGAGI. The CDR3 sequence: CASRVGQGLREQYF. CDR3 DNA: TGTGCCAGCAGAGTCGGACAGGGACTGAGGGAGCAGTACTTC.

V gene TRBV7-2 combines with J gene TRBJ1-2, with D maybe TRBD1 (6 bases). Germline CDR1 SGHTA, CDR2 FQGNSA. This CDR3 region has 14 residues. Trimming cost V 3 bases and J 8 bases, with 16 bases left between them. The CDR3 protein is CASSFGGFGRGYTF. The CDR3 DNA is TGTGCCAGCAGCTTTGGGGGCTTCGGTAGGGGCTACACCTTC.

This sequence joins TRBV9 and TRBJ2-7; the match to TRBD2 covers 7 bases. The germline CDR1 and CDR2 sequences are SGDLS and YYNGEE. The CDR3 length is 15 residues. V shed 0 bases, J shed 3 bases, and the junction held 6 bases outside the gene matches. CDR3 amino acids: CASSVAAGELYEQYF. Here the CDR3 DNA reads TGTGCCAGCAGCGTAGCTGCGGGAGAGCTCTACGAGCAGTACTTC.

The CDR3 DNA is TGCGCCAGCAGCCCAGGACAGGGGAAAACGAACACCGGGGAGCTGTTTTTT. Translating it yields CASSPGQGKTNTGELFF. This chain uses TRBV5-1 with TRBJ2-2; 9 bases are a match to TRBD1. The germline V gene has CDR1 SGHRS and CDR2 YFSETQ. The CDR3 covers 17 residues. With V trimmed by 4 bases and J by 0 bases, 7 bases remained unmatched.

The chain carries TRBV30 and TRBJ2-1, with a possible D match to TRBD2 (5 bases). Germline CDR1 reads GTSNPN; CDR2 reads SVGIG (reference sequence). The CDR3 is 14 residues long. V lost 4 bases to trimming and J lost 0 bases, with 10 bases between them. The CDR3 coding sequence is TGTGCCTGGAACCGGGGTAGCTCCTACAATGAGCAGTTCTTC. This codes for CAWNRGSSYNEQFF. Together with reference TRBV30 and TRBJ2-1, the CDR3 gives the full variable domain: SQTIHQWPATLVQPVGSPLSLECTVEGTSNPNLYWYRQAAGRGLQLLFYSVGIGQISSEVPQNLSASRPQDRQFILSSKKLLLSDSGFYLCAWNRGSSYNEQFFGPGTRLTVL.

Here the CDR3 reads CASSFRGSTEAFF. In DNA form, the CDR3 reads TGTGCCAGCAGTTTTAGGGGGAGCACTGAAGCTTTCTTT. The chain uses TRBV28 and TRBJ1-1; possibly TRBD1 for D (6 bases). Looked up from germline, CDR1 is MDHEN and CDR2 is SYDVKM. The V and J ends lost 3 bases and 4 bases respectively, with 9 bases between them. CDR3 length: 13 amino acids.

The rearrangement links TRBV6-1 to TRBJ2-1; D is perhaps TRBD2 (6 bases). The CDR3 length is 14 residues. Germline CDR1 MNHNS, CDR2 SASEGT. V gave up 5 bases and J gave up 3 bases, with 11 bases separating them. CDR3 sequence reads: CASSLAGRYNEQFF. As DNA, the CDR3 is TGTGCCAGCAGTCTGGCGGGGCGCTACAATGAGCAGTTCTTC.

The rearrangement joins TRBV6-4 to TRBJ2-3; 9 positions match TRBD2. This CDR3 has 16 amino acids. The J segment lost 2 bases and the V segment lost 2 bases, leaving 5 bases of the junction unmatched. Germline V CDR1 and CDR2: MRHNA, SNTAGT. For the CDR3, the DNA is TGTGCCAGCAGTGACGGGAGCGGGGGGTCCACAGATACGCAGTATTTT. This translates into CASSDGSGGSTDTQYF.